This T cell receptor (beta chain) appears in the sequencing data of a study of T cells in localized non-small cell lung cancer. Worth noting for this clone: Its cognate antigen is unknown.

Study-wide points: Heterogeneity within the tumor remains possible, as just one region underwent sequencing. Adjacent lung had a median approximately 50 of the 100 largest tumor clones. Prolonged overall survival went with higher T cell density in the blood.

Trimming took 1 base from V and 5 from J, leaving 17 bases between them. Germline lookup yields CDR1 MGHRA and CDR2 YSYEKL. The CDR3 spans 16 residues. Sequencing was performed with immunoSEQ multiplex PCR; in TCRdb, only in-frame clones are kept and a portion is missing. Among roughly 34,000 clones listed, 85% to 90% were seen once. The V call is TRBV4-1, the J call TRBJ1-2; the D is unclear. This receptor was identified in a male donor at least 60 years old with stage III lung adenocarcinoma. This material consisted of peripheral blood, taken before any cancer treatment. CDR3 loop: CASSQVEGRVAYGYTF. Written as DNA, the CDR3 is TGCGCCAGCAGCCAAGTCGAAGGGAGGGTGGCGTATGGCTACACCTTC.